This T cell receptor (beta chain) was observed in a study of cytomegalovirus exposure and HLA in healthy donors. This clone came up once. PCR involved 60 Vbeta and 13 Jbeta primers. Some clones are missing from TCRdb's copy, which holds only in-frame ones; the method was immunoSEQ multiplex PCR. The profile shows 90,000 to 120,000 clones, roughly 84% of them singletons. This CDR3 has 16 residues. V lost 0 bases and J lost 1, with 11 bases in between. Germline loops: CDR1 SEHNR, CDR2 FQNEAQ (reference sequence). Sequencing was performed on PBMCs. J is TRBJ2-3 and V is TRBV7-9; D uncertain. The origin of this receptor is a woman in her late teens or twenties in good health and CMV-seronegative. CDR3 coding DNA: TGTGCCAGCAGCTTAGCAGGTCAGGTTGGCACAGATACGCAGTATTTT. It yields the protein CASSLAGQVGTDTQYF.